This is a list of T cell receptor beta chains from one sample in a study of T cell responses to AZD1222 COVID-19 vaccine. TCRdb's copy holds only in-frame clones and misses some; the assay was immunoSEQ multiplex PCR. The data show some 200,000 clones, about 92% seen once. The sequenced sample was peripheral blood, obtained 28 days after the second dose of the MenACWY control vaccine. These receptors were taken from an adult who received the MenACWY meningococcal vaccine as a control. The CDR3 runs from the conserved cysteine through the conserved F or W. The D gene is left open where the match is weak. Clone size is not always given. Where it is, it says once, few, many or a class for expanded clones.

D gene,V gene,clone size,J gene,CDR3 protein,CDR3 DNA
TRBD2,TRBV19,once,TRBJ2-5,CASSMYGRAGETQYF,TGTGCCAGTAGTATGTATGGGAGGGCCGGGGAGACCCAGTACTTC
NA,TRBV6-5,NA,TRBJ2-7,CASTMGAGIYEQYF,TGTGCCAGCACTATGGGGGCGGGCATCTACGAGCAGTACTTC
NA,TRBV19,NA,TRBJ1-5,CASSINRVENQPQHF,TGTGCCAGTAGTATAAACAGGGTTGAGAATCAGCCCCAGCATTTT
NA,TRBV18,NA,TRBJ1-1,CASSRGIMNTEAFF,TGTGCCAGCTCCCGGGGGATCATGAACACTGAAGCTTTCTTT
NA,TRBV3-1/TRBV3-2,NA,TRBJ2-7,CASRQLGSYEQYF,TGTGCCAGCAGACAACTAGGGTCCTACGAGCAGTACTTC
NA,TRBV7-2,NA,TRBJ1-1,CASSQAASTEAFF,TGTGCCAGCAGCCAAGCGGCAAGTACTGAAGCTTTCTTT
TRBD2,TRBV6-2/TRBV6-3,NA,TRBJ2-2,CASSYAGGNTGELFF,TGTGCCAGCAGTTACGCGGGAGGGAACACCGGGGAGCTGTTTTTT
TRBD2,TRBV9,NA,TRBJ2-6,CASSVVGRAGVGANVLTF,TGTGCCAGCAGCGTAGTCGGGAGGGCCGGGGTTGGGGCCAACGTCCTGACTTTC
NA,TRBV20-1,NA,TRBJ2-2,CSASEVAGGELFF,TGCAGTGCTAGTGAGGTAGCTGGCGGGGAGCTGTTTTTT
NA,TRBV19,NA,TRBJ2-7,CASSIKGEKQYF,TGTGCCAGTAGTATTAAAGGGGAAAAGCAGTACTTC
TRBD2,TRBV7-2,NA,TRBJ2-7,CASSLLGIGTSVSYEQYF,TGTGCCAGCAGCTTACTTGGAATAGGGACTAGCGTTTCCTACGAGCAGTACTTC
NA,TRBV7-9,once,TRBJ2-5,CASSSRGTAQETQYF,TGTGCCAGCAGCTCACGTGGGACCGCGCAAGAGACCCAGTACTTC
TRBD1,TRBV27,NA,TRBJ2-7,CASSLPGQGYEQYF,TGTGCCAGCAGTCTGCCGGGACAGGGTTACGAGCAGTACTTC
NA,TRBV9,NA,TRBJ1-5,CASSVGQDRPQHF,TGTGCCAGCAGCGTAGGTCAAGACCGGCCCCAGCATTTT
NA,TRBV5-8,NA,TRBJ1-1,CASSLLDGNTEAFF,TGTGCCAGCAGCTTGCTGGACGGGAACACTGAAGCTTTCTTT
TRBD1,TRBV6-5,NA,TRBJ1-1,CASSIQGENTEAFF,TGTGCCAGCAGCATACAGGGGGAGAACACTGAAGCTTTCTTT
NA,TRBV9,NA,TRBJ2-5,CASGGGNSDQETQYF,TGTGCCAGCGGGGGCGGGAACTCGGACCAAGAGACCCAGTACTTC
NA,TRBV5-1,NA,TRBJ1-5,CASSLVSGDGQPQHF,TGCGCCAGCAGCTTGGTTTCAGGGGATGGTCAGCCCCAGCATTTT
NA,TRBV4-2,NA,TRBJ1-1,CASSQEERLLTEAFF,TGTGCCAGCAGCCAAGAAGAGAGACTTTTGACTGAAGCTTTCTTT
NA,TRBV7-2,NA,TRBJ1-5,CASSLAGGSNQPQHF,TGTGCCAGCAGCTTAGCAGGGGGTTCCAATCAGCCCCAGCATTTT
NA,TRBV6-5,once,TRBJ1-5,CASSYVREGNNQPQHF,TGTGCCAGCAGTTATGTCAGAGAGGGAAATAATCAGCCCCAGCATTTT
NA,TRBV5-5,once,TRBJ2-2,CASSLRDIYTGELFF,TGTGCCAGCAGCTTGAGGGACATTTACACCGGGGAGCTGTTTTTT
NA,TRBV9,NA,TRBJ2-3,CASTPPGGGADTQYF,TGTGCCAGCACCCCCCCCGGAGGAGGGGCAGATACGCAGTATTTT
NA,TRBV7-6,NA,TRBJ1-3,CASSLGGLRTAGNTIYF,TGTGCCAGCAGCTTAGGCGGTCTTAGGACAGCTGGAAACACCATATATTTT
NA,TRBV5-1,NA,TRBJ1-2,CASSRTGRDLYGYTF,TGCGCCAGCAGCCGAACGGGGCGGGACCTCTATGGCTACACCTTC
TRBD1,TRBV9,NA,TRBJ1-6,CASSVRGDSNSPLHF,TGTGCCAGCAGCGTAAGGGGGGACAGCAATTCACCCCTCCACTTT
TRBD2,TRBV7-8,few,TRBJ2-1,CASKPGTSAYNEQFF,TGTGCCAGTAAGCCCGGGACTAGCGCCTACAATGAGCAGTTCTTC
NA,TRBV27,NA,TRBJ1-2,CASSLRGANYGYTF,TGTGCCAGCAGTTTACGGGGGGCAAACTATGGCTACACCTTC
TRBD2,TRBV27,once,TRBJ2-1,CASSPRTSSYNEQFF,TGTGCCAGCAGTCCGCGGACTAGCTCCTACAATGAGCAGTTCTTC
NA,TRBV7-9,NA,TRBJ1-5,CASSLVGAGNQPQHF,TGTGCCAGCAGCTTAGTGGGGGCGGGCAATCAGCCCCAGCATTTT
NA,TRBV2,once,TRBJ1-1,CASAARTEAFF,TGTGCCAGCGCAGCGAGAACTGAAGCTTTCTTT
TRBD2,TRBV4-1,NA,TRBJ2-1,CASSQRVAGLYNEQFF,TGCGCCAGCAGCCAACGGGTAGCGGGGCTCTACAATGAGCAGTTCTTC
NA,TRBV7-9,NA,TRBJ1-3,CASSSGLRSGNTIYF,TGTGCCAGCAGTTCGGGACTGCGCTCTGGAAACACCATATATTTT
NA,TRBV27,NA,TRBJ2-5,CASSPPGAGKGTQYF,TGTGCCAGCAGTCCCCCGGGGGCCGGGAAAGGGACCCAGTACTTC
NA,TRBV10-1,NA,TRBJ1-5,CASSNLAGSNQPQHF,TGCGCCAGCAGCAACCTAGCAGGGAGCAATCAGCCCCAGCATTTT
NA,TRBV3-1/TRBV3-2,NA,TRBJ2-2,CASSRDQHRANTGELFF,TGTGCCAGCAGCCGCGATCAACACCGCGCGAACACCGGGGAGCTGTTTTTT
NA,TRBV12-3/TRBV12-4,NA,TRBJ2-5,CASSFTGQETQYF,TGTGCCAGCAGTTTTACGGGGCAAGAGACCCAGTACTTC
TRBD1,TRBV15,NA,TRBJ1-4,CATSRGGQGNEKLFF,TGTGCCACCAGCAGAGGGGGACAGGGCAATGAAAAACTGTTTTTT
NA,TRBV9,NA,TRBJ2-1,CASSSSLLGQFF,TGTGCCAGCAGCTCTTCCTTACTTGGGCAGTTCTTC
NA,TRBV30,NA,TRBJ1-2,CAWILPGKVRTNYGYTF,TGTGCCTGGATATTACCCGGGAAGGTCCGGACTAACTATGGCTACACCTTC
NA,TRBV9,NA,TRBJ2-7,CASSAGEGATYEQYF,TGTGCCAGCAGCGCGGGGGAAGGGGCGACCTACGAGCAGTACTTC
NA,TRBV27,once,TRBJ1-3,CASSLTGTGPGNTIYF,TGTGCCAGCAGTTTAACCGGGACTGGCCCTGGAAACACCATATATTTT
NA,TRBV24-1,NA,TRBJ2-2,CATMITATGELFF,TGTGCCACCATGATAACAGCTACCGGGGAGCTGTTTTTT
NA,TRBV29-1,NA,TRBJ1-2,CSVGPGSDYGYTF,TGCAGCGTTGGACCAGGGAGCGACTATGGCTACACCTTC
TRBD1,TRBV12-3/TRBV12-4,few,TRBJ2-5,CASSPGTGGTQYF,TGTGCCAGCAGTCCGGGGACAGGGGGGACCCAGTACTTC
NA,TRBV6-5,NA,TRBJ1-6,CASKQGNSPLHF,TGTGCCAGCAAGCAGGGTAATTCACCCCTCCACTTT